Following are 18 T cell receptor beta chains from one sample sequenced in a study of T cells after yellow fever vaccination. Using its own MiXCR run on the 5' RACE reads, TCRdb lists one record per CDR3 protein. Of roughly 160,000 distinct CDR3 sequences detected, around 7.3% appear once; the ten largest clones hold 2.5%. Material: CD4+ T cells sorted from PBMCs, obtained 5 days after the first yellow fever vaccination. The receptor source for this set is a man between 18 and 35 years old who received the YFV17D yellow fever vaccine.

This clonotype has a handful of counts. The chain carries TRBV27 and TRBJ2-7, with 9 positions matching TRBD1. V shed 6 bases, J shed 2 bases, and the junction held 5 bases outside the gene matches. The CDR3 has 14 residues. The germline gives CDR1 MNHEY, CDR2 SMNVEV (reference sequence). The chain's CDR3 is CASRLDRGAYEQYV. The CDR3 DNA is TGTGCCAGCAGATTGGACAGGGGAGCCTACGAGCAGTACGTC.

This clonotype was picked up many times. V gene TRBV4-2 combines with J gene TRBJ2-1, with D hard to call. The germline CDR1 and CDR2 sequences are LGHNA and YNFKEQ. The CDR3 totals 18 residues. V dropped 0 bases and J dropped 1 base, with 16 bases sitting between them. CDR3 residues: CASSQEGMRQKSYNEQFF. CDR3 nucleotides: TGTGCCAGCAGCCAAGAGGGGATGAGACAAAAATCCTACAATGAGCAGTTCTTC.

This clonotype was detected many times. This chain uses TRBV7-9 with TRBJ2-1; TRBD1 matches 11 bases. In germline, CDR1 is SEHNR, CDR2 FQNEAQ (reference sequence). V was clipped by 4 bases and J by 7 bases; unmatched bases: 6. The CDR3 runs to 15 residues. CDR3: CASSSLGQGANEQFF. The CDR3 DNA reads TGTGCCAGCAGCTCACTCGGACAGGGGGCGAATGAGCAGTTCTTC.

CDR3 nucleotides: TGCGCCAGCAGCCAAGGACCCGGACAGGGGGGTTTCGGTTATGGCTACACCTTC. Encoded protein: CASSQGPGQGGFGYGYTF. The chain employs TRBV4-3 and TRBJ1-2; 10 nucleotides agree with TRBD1. V dropped 1 base and J dropped 5; count of bases not matched to a gene: 13. CDR1 and CDR2 from the germline V gene are LGHNA and YSLEER. CDR3 length: 18 amino acids.

This clonotype showed up just a few times. The CDR3 coding sequence is TGTGCCAGCAGCTTACAGGGTATTTCCTACGAGCAGTACGTC. Translated: CASSLQGISYEQYV. The rearrangement uses TRBV5-4 and TRBJ2-7; TRBD1 might be the D (6 bases). V gave up 2 bases and J gave up 1 base, with 10 bases separating them. Germline values: CDR1 SGHNT, CDR2 YYREEE (reference sequence). CDR3 size: 14 residues.

This clonotype occurred a few times. The genes are TRBV27 and TRBJ2-5; 9 positions match TRBD1. CDR1 MNHEY and CDR2 SMNVEV come from the germline V gene (reference sequence). CDR3 size: 14 residues. After removal of 8 bases from V and 6 bases from J, the junction contained 10 bases not matched to a gene. Here the CDR3 DNA reads TGTGCCAGCGGACGGGACAGGGTCGTGCAGACCCAGTACTTC. Translation gives CASGRDRVVQTQYF.

This clonotype was recorded at least ten times. CDR3 sequence: CASSTSASSRNTEAFF. Written as DNA, the CDR3 is TGTGCCAGCAGCACCAGCGCCTCCTCGCGGAACACTGAAGCTTTCTTT. The rearrangement uses TRBV7-3 and TRBJ1-1; D uncertain. The CDR3 loop spans 16 amino acids. CDR1 SGHTA and CDR2 FQGTGA come from the germline V gene. With 5 bases removed from V and 1 base from J, the gap between germline ends came to 17 bases. Combining the CDR3 with reference TRBV7-3 and TRBJ1-1 gives the whole variable domain GAGVSQTPSNKVTEKGKYVELRCDPISGHTALYWYRQSLGQGPEFLIYFQGTGAADDSGLPNDRFFAVRPEGSVSTLKIQRTERGDSAVYLCASSTSASSRNTEAFFGQGTRLTVV.

This clonotype was counted at least ten times. This chain uses TRBV5-1 with TRBJ2-3; 14 nucleotides match TRBD2. J lost 4 bases, V lost 3 bases, and 7 bases had no gene match. This CDR3 comprises 17 residues. Germline V gene data show CDR1 as SGHRS and CDR2 as YFSETQ. The DNA of the CDR3 is TGCGCCAGCAGCTCTACCAAGACTAGCGGGGGGGCAGATACGCAGTATTTT. It encodes CASSSTKTSGGADTQYF.

The sample holds many counts of this clonotype. CDR3 sequence (DNA): TGTGCCACCTCCCGGGACAATAGCGAGACCCAGTACTTC. Its protein product is CATSRDNSETQYF. This chain links TRBV6-1 with TRBJ2-5; possibly TRBD1 for D (6 bases). Looked up from germline, CDR1 is MNHNS and CDR2 is SASEGT. This CDR3 is 13 amino acids long. With 10 bases removed from V and 5 bases from J, the gap between germline ends came to 17 bases.

This clonotype was counted at least ten times. V and J are TRBV7-3 and TRBJ2-2; no definite D call. CDR3 length: 16 amino acids. The germline gives CDR1 SGHTA, CDR2 FQGTGA. The V gene lost 5 bases and the J gene lost 2 bases, with 15 bases spanning the gap. The CDR3 spells CASSPGPFENTGELFF. The DNA for the CDR3 is TGTGCCAGCAGCCCCGGACCTTTCGAAAACACCGGGGAGCTGTTTTTT.

Only a few counts were recorded for this clonotype. This chain connects TRBV5-1 to TRBJ2-5; D is perhaps TRBD1 (6 bases). Germline CDR1 is SGHRS and CDR2 is YFSETQ. The V end lost 1 base, the J end lost 5 bases, and 15 bases lay between the germline ends. The CDR3 runs 15 residues. The CDR3 sequence: CASSLRVTGHETQYF. Written as DNA, the CDR3 is TGCGCCAGCAGCTTGAGGGTCACAGGGCACGAGACCCAGTACTTC. Combining the CDR3 with reference TRBV5-1 and TRBJ2-5 gives the whole variable domain KAGVTQTPRYLIKTRGQQVTLSCSPISGHRSVSWYQQTPGQGLQFLFEYFSETQRNKGNFPGRFSGRQFSNSRSEMNVSTLELGDSALYLCASSLRVTGHETQYFGPGTRLLVL.

The DNA of the CDR3 is TGTGCCAGCAGTGCGGGCCGGGAGACCCAGTACTTC. Protein: CASSAGRETQYF. The chain recombines TRBV2 with TRBJ2-5; D unclear. Looked up from germline, CDR1 is SNHLY and CDR2 is FYNNEI. With 4 bases removed from V and 5 bases from J, the gap between germline ends came to 8 bases. The CDR3 totals 12 residues.

This clonotype was found many times. This rearrangement joins TRBV28 to TRBJ2-3; no firm D call. The germline V gene encodes CDR1 MDHEN and CDR2 SYDVKM. The CDR3 contains 15 residues. The ends were cut back, 8 bases at V and 2 bases at J, with 17 bases in the middle. DNA of the CDR3: TGTGCCAGCTCGATTGGCGCCAGCTCCACAGATACGCAGTATTTT. Translation: CASSIGASSTDTQYF.

The chain combines TRBV18 with TRBJ1-1, with D uncertain. Between the trimmed V and J ends, which lost 5 bases and 1 base, there was a span of 11 bases. Germline V gene lookup returns CDR1 KGHSH and CDR2 LQKENI. The CDR3 has 14 residues. This CDR3 is CASSSSSGNTEAFF. DNA for the CDR3: TGTGCCAGCTCATCAAGTTCAGGGAACACTGAAGCTTTCTTT.

This clonotype occurred many times. The chain joins TRBV4-2 to TRBJ1-1; no clear D. This CDR3 spans 15 amino acids. CDR1 and CDR2 (germline): LGHNA, YNFKEQ. V lost 2 bases and J lost 5, with 15 bases in between. As DNA, the CDR3 is TGTGCCAGCAGCCAACTGGCAGGATTGGGAACTGAAGCTTTCTTT. Its protein product is CASSQLAGLGTEAFF.

A note on this clonotype: This may come from a read error, since a much larger clone is one base off. The chain carries TRBV29-1 and TRBJ2-5; 8 bases match TRBD1. The germline V gene encodes CDR1 SQVTM and CDR2 ANQGSEA. This CDR3 has 13 amino acids. CDR3 region: CSAFAGGRESQYF. As DNA, the CDR3 is TGCAGCGCCTTTGCAGGGGGCCGAGAGAGCCAGTACTTC.

This clonotype has only a few counts. V gene TRBV6-6 combines with J gene TRBJ2-2; D might be TRBD1 (5 bases). The CDR3 has 12 amino acids. Between the trimmed V and J ends, which lost 8 bases and 8 bases, there was a span of 12 bases. Germline values: CDR1 MNHNY, CDR2 SVGAGI (reference sequence). In DNA form, the CDR3 reads TGTGCCAGCCAGGGAATGGGGGGGGAGCTGTTTTTT. It is translated as CASQGMGGELFF.

This clonotype was seen more than once but under ten times. This chain joins TRBV9 and TRBJ1-6; D might be TRBD1 (5 bases). Trimming left V 4 bases short and J 4 bases short, with 15 bases between. The CDR3 spans 16 residues. The germline CDR1 and CDR2 sequences are SGDLS and YYNGEE. CDR3 sequence: CASSLRPGNYNSPLHF. The CDR3 nucleotides read TGTGCCAGCAGCCTTCGACCAGGGAATTATAATTCACCCCTCCACTTT.